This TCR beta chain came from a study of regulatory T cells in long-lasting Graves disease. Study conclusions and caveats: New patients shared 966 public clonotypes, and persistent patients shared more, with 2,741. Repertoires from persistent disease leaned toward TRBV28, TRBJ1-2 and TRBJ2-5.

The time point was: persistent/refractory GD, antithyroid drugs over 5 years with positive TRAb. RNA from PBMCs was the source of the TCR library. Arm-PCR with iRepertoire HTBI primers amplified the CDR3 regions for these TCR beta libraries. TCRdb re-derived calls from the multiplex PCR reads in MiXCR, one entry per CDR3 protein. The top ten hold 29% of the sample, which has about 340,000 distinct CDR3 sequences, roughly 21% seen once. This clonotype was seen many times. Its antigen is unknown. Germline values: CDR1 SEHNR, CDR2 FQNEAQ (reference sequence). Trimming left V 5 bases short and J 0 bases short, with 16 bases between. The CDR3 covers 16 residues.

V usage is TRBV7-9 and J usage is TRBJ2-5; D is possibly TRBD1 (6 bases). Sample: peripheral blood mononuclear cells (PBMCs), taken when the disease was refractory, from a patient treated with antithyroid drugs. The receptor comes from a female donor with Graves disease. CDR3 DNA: TGTGCCAGCAGCCCAGGGGCAGGAGAGTACCAAGAGACCCAGTACTTC. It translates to CASSPGAGEYQETQYF.